The next 11 T cell receptor beta chains were all read from a single sample in a study of shared clonotypes between healthy human individuals. Sequencing used immunoSEQ multiplex PCR; TCRdb keeps in-frame clones, though not all of them. The table shows 400,000 to 550,000 clones, with roughly 78% occurring only once. The specimen was PBMCs. The receptors here all came from a middle-aged woman in good health. Some clones in this sample may be carry-over from other donors' samples.

V gene TRBV28 combines with J gene TRBJ2-7, with 12 bases matching TRBD2. V was clipped by 4 bases and J by 3 bases; unmatched bases: 1. Per the germline V gene, CDR1 is MDHEN and CDR2 is SYDVKM. The CDR3 runs 14 residues. CDR3 sequence reads: CASSSGLAGYEQYF. In DNA form, the CDR3 reads TGTGCCAGCAGTTCGGGACTAGCGGGCTACGAGCAGTACTTC.

As concerns this clone: This specimen includes other DNA sequences encoding the same CDR3. The J gene is TRBJ2-7, the V gene TRBV28; D call uncertain. CDR3 size: 16 residues. V was pared by 2 bases and J by 5 bases, with 19 bases between. CDR1 and CDR2 from the germline V gene are MDHEN and SYDVKM. CDR3 nucleotides: TGTGCCAGCAGTTTACCCCGAGATGTCGGCCCTGACGAGCAGTACTTC. Its translation is CASSLPRDVGPDEQYF.

This chain connects TRBV5-6 to TRBJ2-3, with D maybe TRBD2 (6 bases). The CDR3 sequence is 16 residues long. V lost 1 base to trimming and J lost 1 base, with 13 bases between them. From germline, CDR1 is SGHDT and CDR2 YYEEEE. CDR3 nucleotide sequence: TGTGCCAGCAGCTTGTACGAGACTAGTCGCACAGATACGCAGTATTTT. Amino acid sequence: CASSLYETSRTDTQYF.

This clone was detected ten times or more. V is TRBV28 and J is TRBJ1-2; tentatively, D is TRBD1 (5 bases). V was pared by 6 bases and J by 6 bases, with 17 bases between. Germline values: CDR1 MDHEN, CDR2 SYDVKM. This CDR3 contains 14 residues. The chain's CDR3 is CASRGGRRDDGYTF. The CDR3 DNA is TGTGCCAGCAGGGGGGGACGGAGAGACGATGGCTACACCTTC.

The chain couples TRBV5-6 to TRBJ2-5; D is possibly TRBD2 (5 bases). Trimming stripped 2 bases from V and 3 bases from J, with 5 bases between. The CDR3 sequence is 12 residues long. Germline assignment: CDR1 SGHDT and CDR2 YYEEEE. The CDR3 bases are TGTGCCAGCAGCTTCGGGGAAGAGACCCAGTACTTC. Amino acid sequence: CASSFGEETQYF.

The chain has TRBV18 and TRBJ2-1; 12 nucleotides agree with TRBD1. CDR1 and CDR2 from the germline V gene are KGHSH and LQKENI. The CDR3 contains 16 residues. Trimming at V came to 3 bases and at J to 6 bases, leaving 6 bases not matched to a gene. Here the CDR3 DNA reads TGTGCCAGCTCACCTGGGGACAGGGGGCGCTTCAATGAGCAGTTCTTC. It specifies CASSPGDRGRFNEQFF.

The chain uses TRBV19 and TRBJ2-2; the D gene is possibly TRBD2 (5 bases). V dropped 6 bases and J dropped 6 bases, with 20 bases sitting between them. The CDR3 spans 16 residues. Germline CDR1 reads LNHDA; CDR2 reads SQIVND (reference sequence). The CDR3 loop reads CASSPVVVAEAGELFF. CDR3 DNA sequence: TGTGCCAGTAGCCCTGTAGTTGTGGCGGAGGCCGGGGAGCTGTTTTTT.

The CDR3, as DNA: TGTGCCAGCAGCACCGGACAGGGGCGGGCCGGGGCCAACGTCCTGACTTTC. This sequence encodes CASSTGQGRAGANVLTF. This chain joins TRBV7-3 and TRBJ2-6; 9 bases are shared with TRBD1. The CDR3 extends over 17 amino acids. CDR1 is SGHTA, CDR2 FQGTGA, per germline. V was pared by 5 bases and J by 4 bases, with 9 bases of the junction left unmatched.

The V and J genes are TRBV5-1 and TRBJ2-2; D not certain. The CDR3 sequence is 14 residues long. The V gene's germline CDR1 is SGHRS and CDR2 YFSETQ. The ends were cut back, 2 bases at V and 1 base at J, with 6 bases in the middle. The DNA of the CDR3 is TGCGCCAGCAGCTTTTTCCAGAACACCGGGGAGCTGTTTTTT. Amino acids: CASSFFQNTGELFF. The complete variable domain, with remaining parts taken from reference TRBV5-1 and TRBJ2-2, reads KAGVTQTPRYLIKTRGQQVTLSCSPISGHRSVSWYQQTPGQGLQFLFEYFSETQRNKGNFPGRFSGRQFSNSRSEMNVSTLELGDSALYLCASSFFQNTGELFFGEGSRLTVL.

This chain uses TRBV4-3 with TRBJ1-2; D is uncertain. V was pared by 0 bases and J by 5 bases, with 13 bases between. Germline CDR1 and CDR2: LGHNA and YSLEER. The CDR3 length is 15 residues. The CDR3 loop reads CASSQEARAPYGYTF. The CDR3 DNA reads TGCGCCAGCAGCCAAGAGGCGCGCGCCCCTTATGGCTACACCTTC.

CDR3 sequence: CASSQYDGWETQYF. The CDR3 coding sequence is TGTGCCAGCAGCCAATACGACGGGTGGGAGACCCAGTACTTC. The chain joins TRBV14 to TRBJ2-5; no firm D call. The V end lost 2 bases, the J end lost 5 bases, and 12 bases lay between the germline ends. The CDR3 is made up of 14 amino acids. Germline V gene sequence: CDR1 SGHDN, CDR2 FVKESK.